The 24 T cell receptor beta chains presented below share a single source sample, sequenced in a study of CD8 T cells in Susac syndrome. RNA in amounts of about 0.5 to 1 ug was reverse transcribed with random hexamers. MiXCR was run by TCRdb on the immunoSEQ multiplex PCR reads, yielding one entry per CDR3 protein. The sample has roughly 220,000 distinct CDR3 sequences, 94% seen once; the top ten hold 0.15%. The sample was CD4+ T cells from PBMCs. The receptors stem from a human donor with Susac syndrome.

Only one count was recorded for this clonotype. The chain employs TRBV6-1 and TRBJ1-4, with 8 bases identical to TRBD1. The junction had 5 bases not matched to a gene; V was cut back by 5 bases and J by 0 bases. CDR1 and CDR2 from the germline V gene are MNHNS and SASEGT. The CDR3 contains 16 residues. The CDR3 sequence: CASSRLTGATNEKLFF. The CDR3 nucleotides read TGTGCCAGCAGTCGACTGACAGGGGCAACTAATGAAAAACTGTTTTTT.

The rearrangement uses TRBV28 and TRBJ1-6; D might be TRBD1 (6 bases). CDR3 length equals 16 residues. V lost 5 bases and J 0 bases, leaving 11 bases between the germline ends. Germline V CDR1 and CDR2: MDHEN, SYDVKM. CDR3 DNA sequence: TGTGCCAGCAGTCCTCTGGACAGCTCCTATAATTCACCCCTCCACTTT. This encodes CASSPLDSSYNSPLHF.

This clonotype is a singleton in its sample. The genes are TRBV30 and TRBJ2-5, with 9 bases identical to TRBD1. J gave up 4 bases and V 3 bases, and 9 bases lay outside the gene matches. Germline V gene sequence: CDR1 GTSNPN, CDR2 SVGIG (reference sequence). The CDR3 covers 15 residues. CDR3 nucleotide sequence: TGTGCCTGGAGACGGACAGGGGAGAAGAGAGAGACCCAGTACTTC. Its translation: CAWRRTGEKRETQYF.

This chain connects TRBV4-2 to TRBJ2-3, with a tentative D call TRBD2 (5 bases). This CDR3 is built from 16 residues. Trimming pared 1 base from V and 0 bases from J, leaving 11 bases between. Germline CDR1 reads LGHNA; CDR2 reads YNFKEQ. The CDR3 bases are TGTGCCAGCAGCCAAGGGACTCAGAAGAGCACAGATACGCAGTATTTT. It translates to CASSQGTQKSTDTQYF.

This chain joins TRBV19 and TRBJ1-5; D not certain. There are 14 residues in the CDR3. CDR1 LNHDA and CDR2 SQIVND come from the germline V gene (reference sequence). V lost 2 bases, J lost 4 bases, and 9 bases lay in between. CDR3 nucleotides: TGTGCCAGTAGTATAAAAGTCGGGAATCAGCCCCAGCATTTT. Protein: CASSIKVGNQPQHF.

This clonotype was seen only once. This sequence joins TRBV20-1 and TRBJ2-5, with TRBD1 as a possible D gene (6 bases). The length of the CDR3 is 14 residues. Trimming took 6 bases from V and 1 from J, leaving 15 bases between them. The germline gives CDR1 DFQATT, CDR2 SNEGSKA (reference sequence). CDR3 DNA sequence: TGCAGTGCGCCCGGGACACGCACCCAAGAGACCCAGTACTTC. Its protein is CSAPGTRTQETQYF.

The chain couples TRBV5-1 to TRBJ1-6; tentatively, D is TRBD1 (5 bases). Germline CDR1 and CDR2: SGHRS and YFSETQ. The CDR3 has 15 amino acids. V shed 2 bases and J shed 6 bases, with 12 bases lying between them. This CDR3 is CASSFSGGTNSPLHF. DNA of the CDR3: TGCGCCAGCAGCTTCTCGGGTGGGACTAATTCACCCCTCCACTTT.

With regard to this clonotype: At one end, the junction sequence differs from germline, possibly due to a read error. CDR3 residues: CAWSTGRDNLPQHF. CDR3 bases: TGTGCCTGGAGTACTGGACGGGACAATCTGCCCCAGCATTTT. The chain recombines TRBV30 with TRBJ1-5; D might be TRBD1 (6 bases). The CDR3 runs 14 residues. The germline V gene has CDR1 GTSNPN and CDR2 SVGIG (reference sequence).

The rearrangement joins TRBV5-4 to TRBJ1-2, with D unresolved. Germline assignment: CDR1 SGHNT and CDR2 YYREEE (reference sequence). The CDR3 sequence is 13 residues long. The ends were cut back, 4 bases at V and 3 bases at J, with 10 bases in the middle. The CDR3 coding sequence is TGTGCCAGCAGCCACCGGGATTACTATGGCTACACCTTC. It yields the protein CASSHRDYYGYTF.

The V gene is TRBV20-1, the J gene TRBJ2-7; TRBD1 agrees at 10 bases. This CDR3 has 15 amino acids. Germline CDR1 reads DFQATT; CDR2 reads SNEGSKA (reference sequence). The V and J ends lost 3 bases and 7 bases, in that order; junction bases with no gene match: 12. The CDR3 coding sequence is TGCAGTGCTAGGCAGACAGGGGGCTTCCTCGAGGAGCAGTACTTC. This gives the protein CSARQTGGFLEEQYF.

The rearrangement links TRBV12-3 or TRBV12-4 to TRBJ1-2; D ambiguous. CDR3 size: 12 residues. Trimming left V 7 bases short and J 5 bases short, with 11 bases between. CDR3 protein: CASTPAGYGYTF. The CDR3, as DNA: TGTGCCAGCACCCCGGCGGGATATGGCTACACCTTC.

The chain is built from TRBV30 and TRBJ2-7, with 9 bases lining up with TRBD1. V dropped 5 bases and J dropped 2; count of bases not matched to a gene: 1. CDR3 length equals 12 residues. The germline CDR1 and CDR2 sequences are GTSNPN and SVGIG (reference sequence). In DNA, the CDR3 is TGTGCCTGGGGACAGGGGACCTACGAGCAGTACTTC. The encoded protein is CAWGQGTYEQYF.

This clonotype was counted a single time. The J gene is TRBJ1-4, the V gene TRBV5-1; 7 bases fit TRBD1. V lost 2 bases to trimming and J lost 2 bases; unmatched junction nucleotides: 3. The CDR3 runs to 15 residues. CDR1 is SGHRS, CDR2 YFSETQ, per germline. CDR3 sequence reads: CASSFGGQTNEKLFF. CDR3 sequence (DNA): TGCGCCAGCAGCTTCGGGGGACAGACTAATGAAAAACTGTTTTTT.

V and J are TRBV7-9 and TRBJ1-4; D remains ambiguous. CDR1 and CDR2 from the germline V gene are SEHNR and FQNEAQ (reference sequence). Trimming left V 2 bases short and J 5 bases short, with 9 bases between. The CDR3 sequence is 14 residues long. The CDR3, as DNA: TGTGCCAGCAGCTTAAGTGTGGGAAATGAAAAACTGTTTTTT. Its protein is CASSLSVGNEKLFF.

The chain joins TRBV15 to TRBJ2-6; TRBD1 or TRBD2 may be the D gene (5 bases each). This CDR3 comprises 18 residues. CDR1 is LNHNV and CDR2 is YYDKDF in the germline V gene (reference sequence). Between the trimmed V and J ends, which lost 3 bases and 0 bases, there was a span of 15 bases. The CDR3 region has the DNA TGTGCCACCAGCAGGGGGGATATTCGGTCCTCTGGGGCCAACGTCCTGACTTTC. This codes for CATSRGDIRSSGANVLTF.

The gene calls are TRBV7-9 and TRBJ1-6; tentatively, D is TRBD1 (6 bases). CDR3 length equals 15 residues. V lost 2 bases and J 5 bases, leaving 10 bases between the germline ends. Germline values: CDR1 SEHNR, CDR2 FQNEAQ (reference sequence). The DNA for the CDR3 is TGTGCCAGCAGCTTACAGGGGCCTAATAATTCACCCCTCCACTTT. As protein: CASSLQGPNNSPLHF.

The V call is TRBV30, the J call TRBJ1-2, with D hard to call. This CDR3 is 14 amino acids long. Trimming removed 2 bases at V and 0 bases at J, with 10 bases between. The germline V gene has CDR1 GTSNPN and CDR2 SVGIG (reference sequence). CDR3 residues: CAWSYPGSNYGYTF. DNA of the CDR3: TGTGCCTGGAGTTACCCCGGTTCTAACTATGGCTACACCTTC. Full variable domain (outside the CDR3, taken from reference TRBV30 and TRBJ1-2): SQTIHQWPATLVQPVGSPLSLECTVEGTSNPNLYWYRQAAGRGLQLLFYSVGIGQISSEVPQNLSASRPQDRQFILSSKKLLLSDSGFYLCAWSYPGSNYGYTFGSGTRLTVV.

The chain combines TRBV5-1 with TRBJ1-1; D perhaps matches TRBD1 (5 bases). The germline V gene encodes CDR1 SGHRS and CDR2 YFSETQ. Trimming removed 5 bases from V and 0 bases from J, with 20 bases in between. The CDR3 is 17 amino acids. CDR3 protein: CASRPSVRTIMNTEAFF. DNA of the CDR3: TGCGCCAGCAGACCATCGGTGAGGACAATCATGAACACTGAAGCTTTCTTT.

The chain employs TRBV7-6 and TRBJ2-1; D remains ambiguous. The CDR3 totals 13 residues. CDR1 and CDR2 (germline): SGHVS, FNYEAQ. Trimming shortened V by 0 bases and J by 6 bases, and 6 bases separated the two germline ends. The CDR3 loop reads CASSLAPVNEQFF. The CDR3 DNA is TGTGCCAGCAGCTTAGCTCCTGTCAATGAGCAGTTCTTC. The variable domain in full, completed from reference TRBV7-6 and TRBJ2-1, reads GAGVSQSPRYKVTKRGQDVALRCDPISGHVSLYWYRQALGQGPEFLTYFNYEAQQDKSGLPNDRFSAERPEGSISTLTIQRTEQRDSAMYRCASSLAPVNEQFFGPGTRLTVL.

The genes are TRBV19 and TRBJ2-7; TRBD1 might be the D (5 bases). This CDR3 has 15 amino acids. The germline gives CDR1 LNHDA, CDR2 SQIVND (reference sequence). Deletions cut 5 bases from V and 2 bases from J, with 16 bases between. The CDR3 sequence: CASSPRPTGAYEQYF. The CDR3 coding sequence is TGTGCCAGTAGTCCAAGACCCACAGGAGCCTACGAGCAGTACTTC.

The chain uses TRBV25-1 and TRBJ1-2; no firm D call. The CDR3 length is 13 residues. Trimming removed 1 base at V and 6 bases at J, with 9 bases between. CDR1 MGHDK and CDR2 SYGVNS come from the germline V gene. The CDR3 region is CASSESGLDGYTF. In nucleotides, the CDR3 is TGTGCCAGCAGTGAATCTGGCTTGGATGGCTACACCTTC.

The V gene is TRBV12-5, the J gene TRBJ1-6, with D maybe TRBD1 (6 bases). The CDR3 runs to 15 residues. CDR1 is LGHNT and CDR2 is FRNRAP in the germline V gene. V dropped 1 base and J dropped 6 bases, with 10 bases sitting between them. The chain's CDR3 is CASGLAGTLNSPLHF. The CDR3 coding sequence is TGTGCTAGTGGTTTGGCCGGGACACTTAATTCACCCCTCCACTTT.

This clonotype was counted between two and nine times. This chain links TRBV20-1 with TRBJ2-7, with 11 bases lining up with TRBD2. CDR1 and CDR2 (germline): DFQATT, SNEGSKA (reference sequence). With V trimmed by 3 bases and J by 3 bases, 1 base remained unmatched. This CDR3 spans 13 amino acids. CDR3 sequence (DNA): TGCAGTGCTAGGACTAGCGGGGTCTACGAGCAGTACTTC. Translated, it gives CSARTSGVYEQYF.

The chain is built from TRBV4-3 and TRBJ2-5; the match to TRBD1 covers 9 bases. The CDR3 covers 16 residues. The V gene's germline CDR1 is LGHNA and CDR2 YSLEER. The trim removed 4 bases at V and 7 bases at J, leaving 13 bases unmatched. The CDR3 sequence: CASSPDPGTGFATQYF. The CDR3 nucleotides are TGCGCCAGCAGCCCCGACCCCGGGACAGGGTTTGCGACCCAGTACTTC.